The rows below give T cell receptor beta chains drawn from one sample of a study of shared clonotypes between healthy human individuals. Clones were sequenced by immunoSEQ multiplex PCR, and TCRdb holds only the in-frame ones, with some missing. The data contain some 2.4 million clones, approximately 93% of them singletons. The source material was naive CD4+ T cells from PBMCs. These receptors were obtained from a young man in good health. Some clones in this sample may be carry-over from other donors' samples. Each CDR3 is given with its conserved first and last residue. The order of the fields is CDR3 DNA, CDR3 protein, D gene, clone size, V gene, J gene. A D gene is named only where the DNA matches it firmly. Where a row states a size, it is once, few, many or the class of an expanded clone; other rows omit it.

TGTGCCAGCAGCAGGGGTGGCGGGCAGTACAATGAGCAGTTCTTC	CASSRGGGQYNEQFF	.	.	TRBV5-6	TRBJ2-1
TGTGCCAGCAGCTTCCAATCGACTAGCGGGAGCTACAATGAGCAGTTCTTC	CASSFQSTSGSYNEQFF	TRBD2	.	TRBV11-3	TRBJ2-1
TGTGCCAGCAGTGAATATTTTTCGACTAGCGGGAGGGGAGAGCAGTACTTC	CASSEYFSTSGRGEQYF	TRBD2	.	TRBV6-1	TRBJ2-7
TGTGCCAGCTCACGAAACCGACAGGTCTCAGATACGCAGTATTTT	CASSRNRQVSDTQYF	.	.	TRBV18	TRBJ2-3
TGTGCCAGCAGCCCCTCCATGCGAGCGGGAGGGAAGTACAATGAGCAGTTCTTC	CASSPSMRAGGKYNEQFF	TRBD2	.	TRBV7-3	TRBJ2-1
TGCGCCAGCAGCCGGGACAGACCGGATGGCTACACCTTC	CASSRDRPDGYTF	TRBD1	.	TRBV5-1	TRBJ1-2
TGTGCCAGCAGCTTAGGTGGGGACGGGGACACTGAAGCTTTCTTT	CASSLGGDGDTEAFF	.	.	TRBV7-9	TRBJ1-1
TGTGCCAGCAGTTCTCGAGGGCGAGGTGGCAAAAACATTCAGTACTTC	CASSSRGRGGKNIQYF	.	.	TRBV6-5	TRBJ2-4
TGCGCCAGCAGTTTTGCGACTAATGAAAAACTGTTTTTT	CASSFATNEKLFF	.	.	TRBV5-1	TRBJ1-4
TGTGCCAGTAGTTTCACCCGACTAGCGGGAGGCTCTAGCACAGATACGCAGTATTTT	CASSFTRLAGGSSTDTQYF	TRBD2	.	TRBV19	TRBJ2-3
TGTGCCAGCAGCGAACTGACAGGGACCACAGATACGCAGTATTTT	CASSELTGTTDTQYF	TRBD1	once	TRBV2	TRBJ2-3
TGTGCCAGCAGTTCACCCCTGAACACTGAAGCTTTCTTT	CASSSPLNTEAFF	.	.	TRBV28	TRBJ1-1
TGTGCCACCAGCAGAGCCGTGGGAGGCAATCAGCCCCAGCATTTT	CATSRAVGGNQPQHF	.	few	TRBV15	TRBJ1-5
TGCGCCAGCAGCGCGCGACCGGGACCGAACTACGAGCAGTACTTC	CASSARPGPNYEQYF	.	.	TRBV5-1	TRBJ2-7
TGTGCCAGCAGCTATGGGACAGGAATTGCCTACGAGCAGTACTTC	CASSYGTGIAYEQYF	TRBD1	.	TRBV5-5	TRBJ2-7
TGTGCCAGCAGCTTAGACAGCCAGTTCTCTGAAGCTTTCTTT	CASSLDSQFSEAFF	.	.	TRBV7-8	TRBJ1-1
TGCGCCAGCAGCTTAGCGGAGGGGATCTACAATGAGCAGTTCTTC	CASSLAEGIYNEQFF	.	.	TRBV5-1	TRBJ2-1
TGTGCCAGCCGACATCCGGAAGCGGCCTCCTACAATGAGCAGTTCTTC	CASRHPEAASYNEQFF	.	once	TRBV11-2	TRBJ2-1
TGTGCCAGCAGCACGGAGGGCGAAATGAACACTGAAGCTTTCTTT	CASSTEGEMNTEAFF	.	.	TRBV28	TRBJ1-1
TGTGCCAGCAGCGCAATCCGGGACAGGCAGTATGGCTACACCTTC	CASSAIRDRQYGYTF	TRBD1	few	TRBV6-5	TRBJ1-2
TGTGCCAGCAGCTTAGGTTTTCCGGGTGCGGGAAACACCATATATTTT	CASSLGFPGAGNTIYF	.	.	TRBV7-6	TRBJ1-3
TGCAGTGCTAGAGCTCAAGAGACCCAGTACTTC	CSARAQETQYF	.	.	TRBV20-1	TRBJ2-5
TGTGCCAGCAGTTCTACGCCTTCTAGCGGCACAGATACGCAGTATTTT	CASSSTPSSGTDTQYF	.	once	TRBV27	TRBJ2-3
TGTGCCAGCAGCTTAGCCCCTGGGGAGACCCAGTACTTC	CASSLAPGETQYF	.	.	TRBV11-3	TRBJ2-5
TGTGCCAGCAGCGATAGCGGGCGCACCTACAATGAGCAGTTCTTC	CASSDSGRTYNEQFF	TRBD2	.	TRBV9	TRBJ2-1
TGTGCCAGCAGTCCCGGACAGTCTAATCAGCCCCAGCATTTT	CASSPGQSNQPQHF	.	.	TRBV28	TRBJ1-5
TGCAGCGTTGTATGGCAGCCGAACACTGAAGCTTTCTTT	CSVVWQPNTEAFF	.	.	TRBV29-1	TRBJ1-1
TGTGCCAGTAGATCCCGCTCGGCCCCCCTAGAGACCCAGTACTTC	CASRSRSAPLETQYF	.	.	TRBV19	TRBJ2-5